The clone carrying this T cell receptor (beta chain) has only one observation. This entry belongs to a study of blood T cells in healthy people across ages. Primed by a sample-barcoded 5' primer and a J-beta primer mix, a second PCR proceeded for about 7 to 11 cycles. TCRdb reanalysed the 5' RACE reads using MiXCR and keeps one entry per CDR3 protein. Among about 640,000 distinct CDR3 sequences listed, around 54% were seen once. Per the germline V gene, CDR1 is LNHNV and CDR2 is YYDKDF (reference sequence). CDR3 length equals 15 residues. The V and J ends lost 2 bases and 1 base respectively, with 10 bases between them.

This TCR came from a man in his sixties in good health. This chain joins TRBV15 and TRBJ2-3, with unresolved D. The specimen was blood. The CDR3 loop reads CATSRKDGRTDTQYF. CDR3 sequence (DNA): TGTGCCACCAGCAGAAAGGACGGACGCACAGATACGCAGTATTTT.